This entry features one T cell receptor (beta chain) sequence. Its specificity is not known. Every sample yielded at least 6.5 million isolated PBMCs. Per individual sample, total RNA of at least 5 micrograms was extracted. This specimen comes from a study of blood T cells in healthy people across ages. The overall study: Using template switching, researchers captured about one barcoded beta molecule for each two T cells. Study results and caveats: One million T cells yielded diversity estimates that were considered underestimates.

Sample-barcoded 5' priming and a J-beta primer mix drove a second PCR of 7 to 11 cycles. Each CDR3 protein gets one entry after TCRdb re-called the 5' RACE reads with MiXCR. This table has approximately 810,000 distinct CDR3 sequences, 29% appearing once. The V end was cut by 5 bases, the J end by 2 bases, with 12 bases between. Germline CDR1 is KGHDR and CDR2 is SFDVKD. The CDR3 runs 15 residues. This chain uses TRBV24-1 with TRBJ2-1; D is perhaps TRBD2 (5 bases). The TCR originated in an elderly woman in good health. The specimen sequenced was blood. The CDR3: CATSARGDPYNEQFF. CDR3 DNA: TGTGCCACCAGTGCCCGGGGAGATCCCTACAATGAGCAGTTCTTC.